These 15 T cell receptor beta chains originate from one sample sequenced in a study of CD8 T cells in ankylosing spondylitis. One entry per CDR3 protein results from TCRdb running MiXCR on the 5' RACE reads. The table lists some 200,000 distinct CDR3 sequences, 9.5% to 15% of them singletons. Sequencing used blood, either unsorted or a sorted T cell fraction (not recorded which). These receptors were taken from a male donor with ankylosing spondylitis or in good health (not recorded which).

The count of this clonotype is one. The chain joins TRBV11-1 to TRBJ2-5; TRBD1 agrees at 10 bases. This CDR3 contains 15 residues. Germline V lookup: CDR1 SGHAT, CDR2 FQDESV (reference sequence). V dropped 5 bases and J dropped 3; count of bases not matched to a gene: 6. CDR3 sequence reads: CASSAPGTGEETQYF. The DNA for the CDR3 is TGTGCCAGCAGCGCCCCTGGGACAGGGGAAGAGACCCAGTACTTC.

There are a few counts of this clonotype. The chain uses TRBV29-1 and TRBJ2-1; 9 bases are shared with TRBD1. The germline gives CDR1 SQVTM, CDR2 ANQGSEA. This CDR3 region has 14 residues. V lost 7 bases, J lost 7 bases, and 11 bases stayed unmatched. CDR3 in amino acids: CSAAGQGYQNEQFF. The DNA for the CDR3 is TGCAGCGCCGCGGGACAGGGATATCAAAATGAGCAGTTCTTC.

This chain uses TRBV6-1 with TRBJ2-7, with a tentative D call TRBD2 (5 bases). CDR3 length equals 15 residues. Trimming left V 8 bases short and J 4 bases short, with 21 bases between. CDR1 and CDR2 from the germline V gene are MNHNS and SASEGT. CDR3: CASRSGSYGGYEQYF. Here the CDR3 DNA reads TGTGCCAGCCGGTCGGGGTCCTACGGTGGGTACGAGCAGTACTTC.

This rearrangement joins TRBV7-8 to TRBJ2-1, with a tentative D call TRBD1 (6 bases). The CDR3 contains 16 residues. V was clipped by 6 bases and J by 9 bases, with 24 bases between them. CDR1 SGHVS and CDR2 FQNEAQ come from the germline V gene. CDR3 bases: TGTGCCAGCAGAGTGGGACATGGGGCGCCTCGGGGTGAGCAGTTCTTC. It translates to CASRVGHGAPRGEQFF.

A few counts support this clonotype. V gene TRBV5-1 combines with J gene TRBJ2-3, with TRBD2 matching 14 bases. CDR1 is SGHRS, CDR2 YFSETQ, per germline. Trimming took 3 bases from V and 3 from J; bases not matched to a gene: 6. CDR3 length equals 17 residues. CDR3 in amino acids: CASSSTSGRAGTDTQYF. In DNA form, the CDR3 reads TGCGCCAGCAGCTCGACTAGCGGGAGGGCCGGGACAGATACGCAGTATTTT.

V gene TRBV20-1 combines with J gene TRBJ2-2; D unresolved. The V gene lost 1 base and the J gene lost 3 bases, with 12 bases spanning the gap. Germline-derived CDR1 and CDR2 are DFQATT and SNEGSKA (reference sequence). This CDR3 comprises 15 residues. CDR3 sequence reads: CSARGPGSDTGELFF. CDR3 nucleotide sequence: TGCAGTGCTAGAGGCCCGGGCTCGGACACCGGGGAGCTGTTTTTT.

V gene TRBV7-6 combines with J gene TRBJ2-1; the match to TRBD1 covers 7 bases. V was pared by 0 bases and J by 3 bases, with 8 bases of the junction left unmatched. This CDR3 comprises 17 residues. Germline loops: CDR1 SGHVS, CDR2 FNYEAQ. CDR3 in amino acids: CASSLASGGTLYNEQFF. The CDR3 nucleotides read TGTGCCAGCAGCTTAGCGTCAGGGGGTACTCTCTACAATGAGCAGTTCTTC.

The chain recombines TRBV7-9 with TRBJ2-1; TRBD2 aligns across 13 bases. The CDR3 is 13 amino acids. V dropped 4 bases and J dropped 11; count of bases not matched to a gene: 2. Germline CDR1 SEHNR, CDR2 FQNEAQ (reference sequence). The CDR3 DNA sequence: TGTGCCAGCAGCTCGACTAGCGGGGGGCAGCAGTTCTTC. Its protein product is CASSSTSGGQQFF.

This clonotype was counted between two and nine times. The chain combines TRBV7-2 with TRBJ1-5; D not resolved. This CDR3 is built from 14 residues. Germline V gene sequence: CDR1 SGHTA, CDR2 FQGNSA. The V and J ends lost 1 base and 5 bases respectively, with 9 bases between them. Here the CDR3 reads CASSLDPLYQPQHF. The CDR3 DNA reads as TGTGCCAGCAGCTTAGATCCCCTATATCAGCCCCAGCATTTT.

The V call is TRBV6-5, the J call TRBJ2-2, with a tentative D call TRBD2 (5 bases). This CDR3 spans 14 amino acids. Germline CDR1 MNHEY, CDR2 SVGAGI. The germline V and J ends were trimmed by 0 bases and 6 bases, with 8 bases remaining between them. The CDR3 sequence is CASSYSSVPGELFF. The CDR3 DNA reads TGTGCCAGCAGTTACTCTAGCGTTCCCGGGGAGCTGTTTTTT.

This chain connects TRBV7-9 to TRBJ1-4; weak D call: TRBD1 (6 bases). Germline-derived CDR1 and CDR2 are SEHNR and FQNEAQ (reference sequence). V was cut by 5 bases and J by 5 bases, with 15 bases left in between. The CDR3 is 15 residues long. The CDR3 reads CASSNSRTENEKLFF. The CDR3 DNA is TGTGCCAGCAGCAACAGCAGGACAGAGAATGAAAAACTGTTTTTT.

Ten or more counts support this clonotype. The chain employs TRBV7-9 and TRBJ2-5; D call uncertain. The CDR3 runs 15 residues. The V and J ends lost 5 bases and 0 bases respectively, with 13 bases between them. Germline CDR1 and CDR2: SEHNR and FQNEAQ (reference sequence). The CDR3: CASSPRATYQETQYF. The CDR3 DNA reads TGTGCCAGCAGCCCCCGGGCTACTTACCAAGAGACCCAGTACTTC. Using reference TRBV7-9 and TRBJ2-5 for the parts outside the CDR3, the full variable domain is DTGVSQNPRHKITKRGQNVTFRCDPISEHNRLYWYRQTLGQGPEFLTYFQNEAQLEKSRLLSDRFSAERPKGSFSTLEIQRTEQGDSAMYLCASSPRATYQETQYFGPGTRLLVL.

This clonotype occurred a few times. The rearrangement joins TRBV5-1 to TRBJ2-7; 9 bases line up with TRBD1. CDR3 size: 14 residues. The V gene end was trimmed by 4 bases and the J gene end by 5 bases; junction bases not matched to a gene: 7. Germline V gene lookup returns CDR1 SGHRS and CDR2 YFSETQ. CDR3 nucleotide sequence: TGCGCCAGCAGCACGGGACAGGGTTACGACGAGCAGTACTTC. Amino acids: CASSTGQGYDEQYF.

The rearrangement uses TRBV12-3 or TRBV12-4 and TRBJ1-2, with TRBD1 as a possible D gene (6 bases). This CDR3 is 16 amino acids long. The V gene lost 7 bases and the J gene lost 3 bases, with 21 bases spanning the gap. The CDR3 DNA sequence: TGTGCCAGCACCCCCGGGTGGACAGCGTCTTACTATGGCTACACCTTC. Protein product: CASTPGWTASYYGYTF.

CDR3 in amino acids: CASSSSAGGLRAQYF. CDR3 DNA sequence: TGTGCCAGCAGCTCCTCAGCGGGGGGCCTACGAGCCCAGTACTTC. The chain uses TRBV7-9 and TRBJ2-5, with 9 bases matching TRBD2. The length of the CDR3 is 15 residues. V lost 4 bases, J lost 9 bases, and 12 bases stayed unmatched. Germline V CDR1 and CDR2: SEHNR, FQNEAQ (reference sequence).